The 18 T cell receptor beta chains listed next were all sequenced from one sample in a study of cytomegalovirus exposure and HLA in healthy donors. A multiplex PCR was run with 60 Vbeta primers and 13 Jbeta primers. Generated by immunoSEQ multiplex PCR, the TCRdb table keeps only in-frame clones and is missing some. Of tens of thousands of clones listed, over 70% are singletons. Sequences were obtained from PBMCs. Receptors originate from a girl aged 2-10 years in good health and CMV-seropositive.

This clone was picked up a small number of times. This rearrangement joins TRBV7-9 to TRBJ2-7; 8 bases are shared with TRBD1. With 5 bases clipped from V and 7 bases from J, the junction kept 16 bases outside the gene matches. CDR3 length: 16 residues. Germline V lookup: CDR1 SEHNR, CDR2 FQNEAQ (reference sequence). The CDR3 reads CASSKFTGTGVWEQYF. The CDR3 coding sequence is TGTGCCAGCAGCAAATTCACCGGGACAGGAGTTTGGGAGCAGTACTTC.

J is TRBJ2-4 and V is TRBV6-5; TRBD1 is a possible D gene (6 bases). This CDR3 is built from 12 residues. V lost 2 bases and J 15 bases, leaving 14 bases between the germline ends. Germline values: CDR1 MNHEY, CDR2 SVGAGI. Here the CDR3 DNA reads TGTGCCAGCAGTTACGCCAACAGGGAGTGGTACTTC. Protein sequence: CASSYANREWYF.

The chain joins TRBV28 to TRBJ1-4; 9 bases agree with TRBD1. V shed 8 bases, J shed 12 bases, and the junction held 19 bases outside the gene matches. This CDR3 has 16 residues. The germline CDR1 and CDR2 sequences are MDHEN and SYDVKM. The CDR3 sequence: CASAPQAGQGFAELFF. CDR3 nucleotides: TGTGCCAGCGCCCCCCAGGCAGGACAGGGGTTTGCGGAACTGTTTTTT.

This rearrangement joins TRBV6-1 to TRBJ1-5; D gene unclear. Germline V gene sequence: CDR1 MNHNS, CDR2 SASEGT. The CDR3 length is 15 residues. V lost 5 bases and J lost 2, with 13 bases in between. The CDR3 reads CASSLVGDGNQPQHF. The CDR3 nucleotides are TGTGCCAGCAGTTTAGTCGGGGATGGCAATCAGCCCCAGCATTTT.

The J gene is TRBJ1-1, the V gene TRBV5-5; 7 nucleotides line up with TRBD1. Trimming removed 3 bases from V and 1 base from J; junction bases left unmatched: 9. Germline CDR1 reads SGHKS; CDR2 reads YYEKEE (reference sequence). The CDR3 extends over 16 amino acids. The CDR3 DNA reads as TGTGCCAGCAGCTCTACTACAGGGGCGCAGAACACTGAAGCTTTCTTT. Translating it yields CASSSTTGAQNTEAFF.

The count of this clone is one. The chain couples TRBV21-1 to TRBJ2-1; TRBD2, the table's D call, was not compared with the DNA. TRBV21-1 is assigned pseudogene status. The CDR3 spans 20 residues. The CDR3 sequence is CASSLKSRDGPVFPGNEQFF. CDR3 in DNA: TGTGCCAGCAGCTTAAAATCGCGGGACGGACCGGTGTTTCCCGGAAATGAGCAGTTCTTC.

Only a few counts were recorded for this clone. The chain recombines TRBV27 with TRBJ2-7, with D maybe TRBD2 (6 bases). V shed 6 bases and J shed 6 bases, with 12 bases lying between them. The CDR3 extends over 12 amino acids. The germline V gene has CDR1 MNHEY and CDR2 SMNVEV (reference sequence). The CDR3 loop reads CASSRRGGEQYF. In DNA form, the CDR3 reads TGTGCCAGCAGCCGGCGGGGTGGCGAGCAGTACTTC.

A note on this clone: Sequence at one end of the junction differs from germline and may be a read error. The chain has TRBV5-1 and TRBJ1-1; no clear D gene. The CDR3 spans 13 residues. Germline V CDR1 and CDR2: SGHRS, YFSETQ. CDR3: CASSLGENTEAFF. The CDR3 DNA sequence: TGCGCCAGCAGCTTGGGGGAGAACACTGAGGCTTTCTTT. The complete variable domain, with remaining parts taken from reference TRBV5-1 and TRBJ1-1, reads KAGVTQTPRYLIKTRGQQVTLSCSPISGHRSVSWYQQTPGQGLQFLFEYFSETQRNKGNFPGRFSGRQFSNSRSEMNVSTLELGDSALYLCASSLGENTEAFFGQGTRLTVV.

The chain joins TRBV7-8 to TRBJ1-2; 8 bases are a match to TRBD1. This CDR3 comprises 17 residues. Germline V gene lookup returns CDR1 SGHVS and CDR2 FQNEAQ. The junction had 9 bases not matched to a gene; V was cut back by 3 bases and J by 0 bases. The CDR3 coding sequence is TGTGCCAGCAGCTTGGGACAGGCTTGGGAAACTAACTATGGCTACACCTTC. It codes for CASSLGQAWETNYGYTF.

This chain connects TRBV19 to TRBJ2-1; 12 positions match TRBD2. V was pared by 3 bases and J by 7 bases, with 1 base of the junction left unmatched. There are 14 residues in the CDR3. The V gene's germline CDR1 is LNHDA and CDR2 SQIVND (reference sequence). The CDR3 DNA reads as TGTGCCAGTAGTATTGGGACTAGCGGGAATGAGCAGTTCTTC. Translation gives CASSIGTSGNEQFF.

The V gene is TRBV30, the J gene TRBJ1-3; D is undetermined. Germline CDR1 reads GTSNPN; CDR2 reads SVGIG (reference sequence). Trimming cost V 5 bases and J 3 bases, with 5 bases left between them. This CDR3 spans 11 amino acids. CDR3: CAWSIGNTIYF. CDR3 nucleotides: TGTGCCTGGTCCATTGGAAACACCATATATTTT.

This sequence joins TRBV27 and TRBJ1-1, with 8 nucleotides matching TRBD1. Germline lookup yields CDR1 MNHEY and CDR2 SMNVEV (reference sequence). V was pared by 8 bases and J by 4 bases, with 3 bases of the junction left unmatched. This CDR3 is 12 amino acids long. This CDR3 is CASPGTGTEAFF. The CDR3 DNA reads TGTGCCAGCCCCGGGACAGGCACTGAAGCTTTCTTT.

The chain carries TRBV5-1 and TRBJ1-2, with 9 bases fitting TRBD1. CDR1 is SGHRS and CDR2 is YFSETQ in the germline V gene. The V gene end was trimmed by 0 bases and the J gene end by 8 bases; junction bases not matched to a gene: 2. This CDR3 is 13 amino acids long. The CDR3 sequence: CASSLADRGGYTF. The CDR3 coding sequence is TGCGCCAGCAGCTTGGCGGACAGGGGCGGCTACACCTTC.

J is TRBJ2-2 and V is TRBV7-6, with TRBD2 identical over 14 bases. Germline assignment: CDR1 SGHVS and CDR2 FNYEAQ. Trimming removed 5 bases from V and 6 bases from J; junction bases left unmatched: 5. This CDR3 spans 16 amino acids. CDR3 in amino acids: CASSPRLAGGAGELFF. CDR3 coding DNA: TGTGCCAGCAGCCCTCGACTAGCGGGGGGGGCCGGGGAGCTGTTTTTT. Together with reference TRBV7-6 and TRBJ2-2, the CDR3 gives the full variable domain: GAGVSQSPRYKVTKRGQDVALRCDPISGHVSLYWYRQALGQGPEFLTYFNYEAQQDKSGLPNDRFSAERPEGSISTLTIQRTEQRDSAMYRCASSPRLAGGAGELFFGEGSRLTVL.

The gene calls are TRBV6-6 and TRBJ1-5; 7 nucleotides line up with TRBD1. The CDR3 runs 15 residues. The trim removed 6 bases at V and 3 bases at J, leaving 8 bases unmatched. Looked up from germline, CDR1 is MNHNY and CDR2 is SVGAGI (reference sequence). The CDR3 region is CASSRDSEVNQPQHF. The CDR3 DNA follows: TGTGCCAGCAGCAGGGACAGTGAGGTCAATCAGCCCCAGCATTTT.

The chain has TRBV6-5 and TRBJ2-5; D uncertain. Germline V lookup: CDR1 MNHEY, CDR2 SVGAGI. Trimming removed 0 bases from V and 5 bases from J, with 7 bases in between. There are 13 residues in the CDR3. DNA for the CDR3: TGTGCCAGCAGTTACTCGAATGCGGAGACCCAGTACTTC. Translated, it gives CASSYSNAETQYF.

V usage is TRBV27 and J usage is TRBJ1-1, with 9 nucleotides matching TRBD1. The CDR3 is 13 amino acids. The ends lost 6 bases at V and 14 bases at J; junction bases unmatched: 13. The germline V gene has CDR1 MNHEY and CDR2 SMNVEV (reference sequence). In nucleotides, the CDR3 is TGTGCCAGCAGGGGGACAGGGATGATTGGAGCGTTCTTT. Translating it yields CASRGTGMIGAFF.

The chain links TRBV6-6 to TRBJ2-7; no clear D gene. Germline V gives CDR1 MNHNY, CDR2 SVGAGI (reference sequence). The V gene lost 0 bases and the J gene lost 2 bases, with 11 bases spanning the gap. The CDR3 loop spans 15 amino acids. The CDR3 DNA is TGTGCCAGCAGTTACTCGAACCACGGAGCCTACGAGCAGTACTTC. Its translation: CASSYSNHGAYEQYF.